The 8 T cell receptor beta chains reported below all come from one sample, sequenced in a study of regulatory T cells in long-lasting Graves disease. As for time point: newly diagnosed GD, antithyroid drugs for less than 3 months. PBMCs were the source of the RNA used for TCR sequencing. Construction of TCR beta libraries relied on iRepertoire HTBI primers and on Arm-PCR targeting CDR3 regions. In TCRdb, the multiplex PCR reads were re-called with MiXCR into one record per CDR3 protein. Altogether 500,000 or so distinct CDR3 sequences are present, roughly 17% being singletons, with the ten largest covering 12%. These data also featured in a second study, about T cells in Graves' hyperthyroidism and ophthalmopathy.

Sequencing was performed on peripheral blood mononuclear cells (PBMCs), taken at new diagnosis, from a patient treated with antithyroid drugs. Every receptor here comes from a man in his forties with Graves disease.

This clonotype was seen many times. The chain is built from TRBV28 and TRBJ1-5; D not certain. Trimming stripped 8 bases from V and 0 bases from J, with 14 bases between. This CDR3 spans 15 amino acids. Germline V gene data show CDR1 as MDHEN and CDR2 as SYDVKM. CDR3 sequence reads: CASEPFPDSNQPQHF. Here the CDR3 DNA reads TGTGCCAGCGAACCGTTTCCAGATAGCAATCAGCCCCAGCATTTT.

In its sample, this clonotype was seen many times. The V and J genes are TRBV30 and TRBJ2-7; D call uncertain. V gave up 3 bases and J gave up 6 bases, with 12 bases separating them. The germline V gene has CDR1 GTSNPN and CDR2 SVGIG (reference sequence). The CDR3 is made up of 12 amino acids. The CDR3 DNA reads TGTGCCTGGAGCAAAACCTGGGGCGAGCAGTACTTC. Translation gives CAWSKTWGEQYF.

This clonotype was counted at least ten times. The rearrangement uses TRBV28 and TRBJ2-3; D possibly corresponds to TRBD2 (5 bases). V gave up 10 bases and J gave up 0 bases, with 17 bases separating them. The CDR3 length is 15 residues. Germline assignment: CDR1 MDHEN and CDR2 SYDVKM. CDR3 region: CATKEDLPSTDTQYF. CDR3 bases: TGTGCCACCAAGGAGGACTTACCTAGCACAGATACGCAGTATTTT.

The chain recombines TRBV6-5 with TRBJ1-6; D gene unclear. Germline V gene lookup returns CDR1 MNHEY and CDR2 SVGAGI. V was clipped by 2 bases and J by 2 bases, with 7 bases between them. The CDR3 totals 15 residues. As DNA, the CDR3 is TGTGCCAGCAGTTACAGCGGCCCCTATAATTCACCCCTCCACTTT. Protein: CASSYSGPYNSPLHF.

This chain links TRBV5-1 with TRBJ2-5; D is ambiguous. This CDR3 spans 14 amino acids. The V end was cut by 1 base, the J end by 5 bases, with 12 bases between. Germline V gene sequence: CDR1 SGHRS, CDR2 YFSETQ. CDR3 DNA sequence: TGCGCCAGCAGCTTGTCGACCCGGCGGGAGACCCAGTACTTC. Protein: CASSLSTRRETQYF. Drawing the rest from reference TRBV5-1 and TRBJ2-5, the complete variable domain is KAGVTQTPRYLIKTRGQQVTLSCSPISGHRSVSWYQQTPGQGLQFLFEYFSETQRNKGNFPGRFSGRQFSNSRSEMNVSTLELGDSALYLCASSLSTRRETQYFGPGTRLLVL.

This clonotype was seen many times. V gene TRBV30 combines with J gene TRBJ2-3; 7 nucleotides match TRBD2. With 3 bases clipped from V and 3 bases from J, the junction kept 9 bases outside the gene matches. Germline values: CDR1 GTSNPN, CDR2 SVGIG (reference sequence). The length of the CDR3 is 15 residues. CDR3: CAWSRGAGETDTQYF. CDR3 DNA sequence: TGTGCCTGGAGCCGAGGCGCGGGAGAAACAGATACGCAGTATTTT. Filled out from reference TRBV30 and TRBJ2-3, the complete variable domain reads SQTIHQWPATLVQPVGSPLSLECTVEGTSNPNLYWYRQAAGRGLQLLFYSVGIGQISSEVPQNLSASRPQDRQFILSSKKLLLSDSGFYLCAWSRGAGETDTQYFGPGTRLTVL.

This clonotype was seen only a few times. The chain recombines TRBV28 with TRBJ2-6, with TRBD1 matching 7 bases. Germline lookup yields CDR1 MDHEN and CDR2 SYDVKM. The CDR3 runs 16 residues. Trimming took 4 bases from V and 2 from J; bases not matched to a gene: 5. The CDR3: CASSSLGGAGANVLTF. The CDR3 DNA sequence: TGTGCCAGCAGTTCGTTAGGGGGCGCTGGGGCCAACGTCCTGACTTTC.

In its sample, this clonotype was seen a few times. One junction end disagrees with the germline gene, perhaps due to a read error. The rearrangement uses TRBV7-9 and TRBJ1-1, with TRBD1 matching 8 bases. The CDR3 totals 12 residues. Germline assignment: CDR1 SEHNR and CDR2 FQNEAQ (reference sequence). The CDR3 DNA sequence: TGTGCCAGCAGCTATGGGACAGGTCTTGTTCTCTTT. Protein sequence: CASSYGTGLVLF.